This T cell receptor (beta chain) was obtained from a study of cytomegalovirus exposure and HLA in healthy donors. This CDR3 comprises 14 residues. The ends lost 4 bases at V and 7 bases at J; junction bases unmatched: 3. In germline, CDR1 is SGHRS, CDR2 YFSETQ. Whole-study results and caveats: The study listed under 200 cytomegalovirus-associated TCR beta chains.

Here immunoSEQ multiplex PCR was the method, and the copy in TCRdb shows in-frame clones only, minus some. This sample has approximately 210,000 clones, with more than 70% found just once. From the 120-subject validation cohort, which was separate from the roughly 670-subject first cohort, the donors were drawn. For this clone: Antigen specificity is unknown.

This chain links TRBV5-1 with TRBJ1-6; TRBD1 matches 9 bases. Sequences were obtained from PBMCs. This sequence was found in a woman under 30 in good health and CMV-seronegative. The CDR3 sequence is CASSIGQGNSPLHF. In nucleotides, the CDR3 is TGCGCCAGCAGCATCGGACAGGGGAATTCACCCCTCCACTTT.